The 19 T cell receptor beta chains below were found in one sample sequenced in a study of control samples from healthy donors and cancer patients. The table came from immunoSEQ multiplex PCR; TCRdb's copy has only in-frame clones and leaves some out. The data contain 90,000 to 100,000 clones, 90% of them singletons. Sequencing used blood. These receptor sequences come from a woman between 18 and 29 years old in good health.

The V and J genes are TRBV24-1 and TRBJ1-5, with D tentatively TRBD1 (6 bases). The CDR3 has 14 residues. Trimming shortened V by 3 bases and J by 6 bases, and 11 bases separated the two germline ends. Germline V gene data show CDR1 as KGHDR and CDR2 as SFDVKD. CDR3 loop: CATSDVGQSQPQHF. The CDR3 DNA reads as TGTGCCACCAGTGATGTGGGACAAAGTCAGCCCCAGCATTTT.

The chain employs TRBV10-3 and TRBJ2-7; tentatively, D is TRBD2 (5 bases). Trimming left V 2 bases short and J 4 bases short, with 9 bases between. Germline-derived CDR1 and CDR2 are ENHRY and SYGVKD. The CDR3 extends over 13 amino acids. The CDR3 reads CAISEGSRYEQYF. For the CDR3, the DNA is TGTGCCATCAGTGAGGGGAGCAGATACGAGCAGTACTTC.

The V gene is TRBV1, the J gene TRBJ1-4; the DNA was not compared with TRBD1, the D call given in the table. TRBV1 is given as a pseudogene. CDR3 length: 14 amino acids. CDR3 protein: CTSSQGMQGEKLFF. CDR3 coding DNA: TGCACCAGCAGCCAAGGCATGCAGGGGGAAAAACTGTTTTTT.

V is TRBV2 and J is TRBJ1-5; 12 bases map to TRBD1. CDR3 length: 21 residues. Germline lookup yields CDR1 SNHLY and CDR2 FYNNEI. The J segment lost 4 bases and the V segment lost 4 bases, leaving 20 bases of the junction unmatched. CDR3 bases: TGTGCCAGCAGTGTGCCCCAGGAGGGACAGGGGGCGATTTTGGGGAATCAGCCCCAGCATTTT. It translates to CASSVPQEGQGAILGNQPQHF.

In regard to this clone: In the same sample, other DNA sequences code for this CDR3. The V and J genes are TRBV3-1 (or the pseudogene TRBV3-2) and TRBJ2-5, with 8 positions matching TRBD1. The trim removed 3 bases at V and 4 bases at J, leaving 7 bases unmatched. CDR3 size: 15 residues. Germline CDR1 is LGHDT and CDR2 is YNNKEL (reference sequence). CDR3: CASSQGQTGAETQYF. Written as DNA, the CDR3 is TGTGCCAGCAGCCAGGGACAGACAGGGGCAGAGACCCAGTACTTC.

This chain connects TRBV4-1 to TRBJ2-1; 9 nucleotides line up with TRBD2. The CDR3 contains 16 residues. Germline assignment: CDR1 MGHRA and CDR2 YSYEKL. With V trimmed by 4 bases and J by 5 bases, 9 bases remained unmatched. The CDR3 DNA sequence: TGCGCCAGCAGCCGAGGTCAGCGGGGGGCCAACAATGAGCAGTTCTTC. Translation gives CASSRGQRGANNEQFF.

This sequence joins TRBV6-2 or TRBV6-3 and TRBJ2-5; TRBD2 might be the D (7 bases). Trimming removed 4 bases from V and 5 bases from J, with 23 bases in between. The CDR3 extends over 17 amino acids. The germline V gene has CDR1 MNHEY and CDR2 SVGEGT. The CDR3 DNA follows: TGTGCCAGCAGTTCTTACTTAGGGGGGGCAGTCGGGGAGACCCAGTACTTC. It yields the protein CASSSYLGGAVGETQYF.

The chain combines TRBV6-5 with TRBJ2-3; no definite D call. The CDR3 has 15 residues. Trimming removed 7 bases from V and 6 bases from J, with 20 bases in between. Germline loops: CDR1 MNHEY, CDR2 SVGAGI. CDR3 coding DNA: TGTGCCAGCACCCTTGGGGTAGGCGCGAGGGATACGCAGTATTTT. Translating gives CASTLGVGARDTQYF.

The chain is built from TRBV29-1 and TRBJ1-2; TRBD1 agrees at 8 bases. Germline-derived CDR1 and CDR2 are SQVTM and ANQGSEA. Losses at the gene ends were 6 bases for V and 4 bases for J; bases not matched to a gene: 4. This CDR3 has 12 residues. CDR3 loop: CSVETGGYGYTF. CDR3 nucleotide sequence: TGCAGCGTAGAAACAGGGGGCTATGGCTACACCTTC.

V gene TRBV7-3 combines with J gene TRBJ2-3; TRBD2 agrees at 8 bases. The CDR3 has 16 amino acids. Trimming took 1 base from V and 3 from J; bases not matched to a gene: 6. From germline, CDR1 is SGHTA and CDR2 FQGTGA. As DNA, the CDR3 is TGTGCCAGCAGCTTAAGTGGGAGCGGGGGTACAGATACGCAGTATTTT. Its translation: CASSLSGSGGTDTQYF.

This clone has only one observation. V gene TRBV19 combines with J gene TRBJ1-2; D gene uncertain. Germline CDR1 LNHDA, CDR2 SQIVND (reference sequence). CDR3 length: 16 residues. Trimming removed 1 base from V and 0 bases from J, with 12 bases in between. The CDR3 loop reads CASSIGAGRTNYGYTF. CDR3 coding DNA: TGTGCCAGTAGTATAGGCGCAGGACGGACTAACTATGGCTACACCTTC. The complete variable domain, with remaining parts taken from reference TRBV19 and TRBJ1-2, reads DGGITQSPKYLFRKEGQNVTLSCEQNLNHDAMYWYRQDPGQGLRLIYYSQIVNDFQKGDIAEGYSVSREKKESFPLTVTSAQKNPTAFYLCASSIGAGRTNYGYTFGSGTRLTVV.

This clone was counted only a few times. V and J are TRBV2 and TRBJ1-4; D unresolved. The V and J ends lost 8 bases and 6 bases respectively, with 10 bases between them. CDR3 length: 12 residues. Germline V gene lookup returns CDR1 SNHLY and CDR2 FYNNEI. The CDR3 bases are TGTGCCAGCCTGGGTGGCGATGAAAAACTGTTTTTT. Translation: CASLGGDEKLFF.

The chain recombines TRBV7-9 with TRBJ1-5; D not resolved. V gave up 5 bases and J gave up 0 bases, with 8 bases separating them. The CDR3 totals 14 residues. Germline values: CDR1 SEHNR, CDR2 FQNEAQ (reference sequence). CDR3 region: CASSPDNSNQPQHF. The DNA for the CDR3 is TGTGCCAGCAGCCCCGACAATAGCAATCAGCCCCAGCATTTT.

The V call is TRBV7-9, the J call TRBJ1-2, with 9 bases identical to TRBD1. The CDR3 loop spans 15 amino acids. Trimming took 2 bases from V and 6 from J; bases not matched to a gene: 7. Germline-derived CDR1 and CDR2 are SEHNR and FQNEAQ (reference sequence). The CDR3 protein is CASSLYAGDRDGYTF. The CDR3 bases are TGTGCCAGCAGCTTATATGCTGGGGACAGGGATGGCTACACCTTC.

The chain joins TRBV21-1 to TRBJ2-7; the table's TRBD2 call for D was not verified on the DNA. TRBV21-1 constitutes a pseudogene. The CDR3 extends over 13 amino acids. Here the CDR3 DNA reads TGTGCCAGCAGCAAACTGGAGGGTTGCGAGCAGTACTTC. Protein product: CASSKLEGCEQYF.

CDR3 nucleotides: TGTGCCAGCAGCGTTCAGGGGGCCGGGGAGCTGTTTTTT. Protein sequence: CASSVQGAGELFF. The chain links TRBV9 to TRBJ2-2; TRBD1 matches at 7 bases. The CDR3 runs to 13 residues. Trimming removed 2 bases from V and 6 bases from J; junction bases left unmatched: 1. Germline CDR1 reads SGDLS; CDR2 reads YYNGEE. Looking up the rest from reference TRBV9 and TRBJ2-2 gives the full variable domain: DSGVTQTPKHLITATGQRVTLRCSPRSGDLSVYWYQQSLDQGLQFLIQYYNGEERAKGNILERFSAQQFPDLHSELNLSSLELGDSALYFCASSVQGAGELFFGEGSRLTVL.

The chain links TRBV29-1 to TRBJ2-3, with D unresolved. CDR3 size: 14 residues. From germline, CDR1 is SQVTM and CDR2 ANQGSEA. Trimming removed 3 bases at V and 5 bases at J, with 15 bases between. CDR3 loop: CSVDQAQKKDTQYF. CDR3 in DNA: TGCAGCGTTGATCAGGCCCAAAAGAAAGATACGCAGTATTTT.

The CDR3 protein is CASSLQDSGNTIYF. The CDR3 nucleotides are TGTGCCAGCAGCTTACAGGACTCTGGAAACACCATATATTTT. This chain connects TRBV5-4 to TRBJ1-3; tentatively, D is TRBD1 (5 bases). This CDR3 is 14 amino acids long. Trimming removed 2 bases at V and 0 bases at J, with 6 bases between. Germline-derived CDR1 and CDR2 are SGHNT and YYREEE (reference sequence).

The chain recombines TRBV4-1 with TRBJ2-7; tentatively, D is TRBD2 (5 bases). CDR1 is MGHRA, CDR2 YSYEKL, per germline. Trimming took 0 bases from V and 2 from J, leaving 8 bases between them. This CDR3 has 14 amino acids. In DNA, the CDR3 is TGCGCCAGCAGCCAAGAGTGGACTCCCTACGAGCAGTACTTC. It is translated as CASSQEWTPYEQYF.